This T cell receptor beta chain is drawn from a study of T-cell memory formation after mild COVID-19. Study context: In these data, TCR clusters were largely donor specific.

General study findings and limits: The study found balanced CD4/CD8 in clones contracting day 15 to 85 and a CD4+ lean in later expanders.

TCRdb reanalysed the 5' RACE reads using MiXCR and keeps one entry per CDR3 protein. This table has about 210,000 distinct CDR3 sequences, 25% to 35% appearing once. A note on this clonotype: Its target is not known. Relative to the germline gene, one junction end is altered; a read error may explain this.

This CDR3 is built from 15 residues. Germline CDR1 is KGHSH and CDR2 is LQKENI. The sequence came from an adult woman who had mild COVID-19 (a few samples of this study predate the infection). Cell type and time point are not known. This chain uses TRBV18 with TRBJ1-1; D possibly corresponds to TRBD1 (5 bases). Material for sequencing was PBMCs or a T cell subset sorted from them (not recorded which). CDR3: CAISPVTEPNTEAFF. The CDR3 nucleotides read TGTGCCATCTCACCAGTGACAGAACCGAACACTGAAGCTTTCTTT.